The 8 T cell receptor beta chains below were found in one sample sequenced in a study of identical twins. TCRdb used MiXCR to reprocess the 5' RACE reads, holding one entry per CDR3 protein. The table shows 650,000 to 800,000 distinct CDR3 sequences, with around 8.6% occurring only once. The same data also went into a second study, on yellow fever vaccine responses in identical twins.

The sequenced material came from PBMCs. The receptors were sampled from a woman younger than 35 in good health.

The V gene is TRBV3-1, the J gene TRBJ2-7; D might be TRBD2 (6 bases). The V end lost 1 base, the J end lost 2 bases, and 12 bases lay between the germline ends. Germline CDR1 LGHDT, CDR2 YNNKEL (reference sequence). The length of the CDR3 is 15 residues. The CDR3 bases are TGTGCCAGCAGCCAAGTTCCGGGGAGGACCTACGAGCAGTACTTC. Translation gives CASSQVPGRTYEQYF.

This clonotype has only a few counts. This chain links TRBV7-9 with TRBJ1-4; weak D call: TRBD1 (6 bases). Germline V gene data show CDR1 as SEHNR and CDR2 as FQNEAQ (reference sequence). V lost 4 bases and J lost 8, with 23 bases in between. The CDR3 has 17 residues. In DNA, the CDR3 is TGTGCCAGCAGCTCTGTACTCACGGGGGCCGAGGAGGAAAAACTGTTTTTT. Its translation: CASSSVLTGAEEEKLFF.

In nucleotides, the CDR3 is TGTGCCAGCAGCCAAGTAGCGGGAGGATCGAGCTACGAGCAGTACTTC. This gives the protein CASSQVAGGSSYEQYF. V is TRBV7-9 and J is TRBJ2-7, with 10 bases fitting TRBD2. The V gene's germline CDR1 is SEHNR and CDR2 FQNEAQ (reference sequence). V lost 5 bases, J lost 3 bases, and 10 bases stayed unmatched. The CDR3 contains 16 residues.

This clonotype came up a few times. The chain combines TRBV19 with TRBJ2-1, with 16 bases matching TRBD2. Germline lookup yields CDR1 LNHDA and CDR2 SQIVND (reference sequence). With V trimmed by 3 bases and J by 10 bases, 6 bases remained unmatched. CDR3 length equals 16 residues. This chain's CDR3 is CASSIIVGLAGGEQFF. CDR3 DNA: TGTGCCAGTAGTATCATAGTGGGACTAGCGGGGGGGGAGCAGTTCTTC. Full variable domain (remainder filled in from reference TRBV19 and TRBJ2-1): DGGITQSPKYLFRKEGQNVTLSCEQNLNHDAMYWYRQDPGQGLRLIYYSQIVNDFQKGDIAEGYSVSREKKESFPLTVTSAQKNPTAFYLCASSIIVGLAGGEQFFGPGTRLTVL.

The CDR3 loop reads CASSLLTGGPENEQYF. CDR3 DNA: TGTGCCAGCAGCTTGTTGACGGGAGGGCCCGAAAACGAGCAGTACTTC. V and J are TRBV5-6 and TRBJ2-7, with 8 bases aligning to TRBD2. J was trimmed by 5 bases and V by 1 base; bases with no gene match: 11. This CDR3 spans 16 amino acids. Germline CDR1 and CDR2: SGHDT and YYEEEE.

The sample holds a few counts of this clonotype. CDR3 sequence reads: CASSSLNRGDYEQYF. Here the CDR3 DNA reads TGTGCCAGCAGTTCCCTAAATAGGGGGGACTACGAGCAGTACTTC. The gene calls are TRBV6-5 and TRBJ2-7; D may correspond to TRBD1 or TRBD2 (6 bases each). The CDR3 is made up of 15 amino acids. Trimming shortened V by 4 bases and J by 3 bases, and 16 bases separated the two germline ends. CDR1 is MNHEY, CDR2 SVGAGI, per germline.

The chain couples TRBV9 to TRBJ2-1; either TRBD1 or TRBD2 may fit D (6 bases each). The CDR3 covers 14 residues. Germline values: CDR1 SGDLS, CDR2 YYNGEE. V was trimmed by 2 bases and J by 5 bases, leaving 11 bases between them. CDR3 coding DNA: TGTGCCAGCAGCGTCGGGGGCCGGGACAATGAGCAGTTCTTC. Its translation: CASSVGGRDNEQFF.

The chain employs TRBV12-5 and TRBJ2-7; TRBD1 matches 7 bases. The CDR3 contains 16 residues. The junction had 13 bases not matched to a gene; V was cut back by 1 base and J by 7 bases. Germline CDR1 LGHNT, CDR2 FRNRAP. The CDR3 here is CASGLGTQGVLGEQYF. Written as DNA, the CDR3 is TGTGCTAGTGGTTTGGGGACCCAGGGGGTCCTGGGTGAGCAGTACTTC.